This is a list of T cell receptor beta chains from one sample in a study of blood T cell repertoires in COVID-19. The repertoire was sequenced with immunoSEQ multiplex PCR; TCRdb's copy has only in-frame clones and lacks some. The table lists about 160,000 clones, 70% to 90% of them singletons. The sequenced sample consisted of peripheral blood. The receptors were gathered from a man between 40 and 49 years old with acute or convalescent COVID-19. Both conserved end residues are part of each CDR3. The D gene is left open where the match is weak. For some rows the clone size is stated as once, few or many, or as a class when expanded; others skip it.

V	size	J	D	DNA	CDR3
TRBV7-9	few	TRBJ2-7	TRBD1	TGTGCCAGCAGCTTAGTTCTACAGGGGTCAACCTACGAGCAGTACTTC	CASSLVLQGSTYEQYF
TRBV6-5	-	TRBJ1-4	-	TGTGCCAGCAAATACTTGGAGTTGGCTGAAAAACTGTTTTTT	CASKYLELAEKLFF
TRBV27	once	TRBJ1-1	TRBD1	TGTGCCAGCAGTTTAGTCCGGGACAGAGTCACTGAAGCTTTCTTT	CASSLVRDRVTEAFF
TRBV6-5	few	TRBJ1-1	TRBD1	TGTGCCAGCAGTCACGACAGGGTGAACACTGAAGCTTTCTTT	CASSHDRVNTEAFF
TRBV29-1	once	TRBJ1-1	-	TGCAGCGTTCAGGGGAGTAGGAGCACTGAAGCTTTCTTT	CSVQGSRSTEAFF
TRBV11-2	-	TRBJ2-2	TRBD1	TGTGCCAGCAGCTTGAAAGGACAGGGGCACACCGGGGAGCTGTTTTTT	CASSLKGQGHTGELFF
TRBV20-1	-	TRBJ1-5	-	TGCAGTGCTAGTAATGCCCGGGTTGGAGGTCAGCCCCAGCATTTT	CSASNARVGGQPQHF
TRBV9	-	TRBJ1-6	-	TGTGCCAGCAGCGTTGGAGACGAGACTTTTTCACCCCTCCACTTT	CASSVGDETFSPLHF
TRBV5-1	-	TRBJ1-4	-	TGCGCCAGCAGCTTGATGGGTTCCGGGAGTAATGAAAAACTGTTTTTT	CASSLMGSGSNEKLFF
TRBV2	-	TRBJ1-6	TRBD1	TGTGCCAGCAAAAACAGGGGTTTCAATAATTCACCCCTCCACTTT	CASKNRGFNNSPLHF
TRBV7-3	-	TRBJ1-2	-	TGTGCCAGCAGCCAGACGGGACTGACCTATGGCTACACCTTC	CASSQTGLTYGYTF
TRBV2	few	TRBJ1-1	-	TGTGCCAGCAATGAGGGGCCGAAGATAGCTGAAGCTTTCTTT	CASNEGPKIAEAFF
TRBV21-1	-	TRBJ1-2	-	TGTGCCAGCAGCAATATCCTGGACAGGGAATATGGCTACACCTTC	CASSNILDREYGYTF
TRBV19	-	TRBJ2-1	TRBD2	TGTGCCAGTAGCCGCGGGAGTCAGAGCTACAATGAGCAGTTCTTC	CASSRGSQSYNEQFF
TRBV5-4	-	TRBJ1-3	-	TGTGCCAGCAGCATGGGGGGCCACAACTCAGGAAACACCATATATTTT	CASSMGGHNSGNTIYF
TRBV7-8	-	TRBJ1-2	-	TGTGCCAGCAGCCTAGAGACAGCAGGCTACACCTTC	CASSLETAGYTF
TRBV6-1	-	TRBJ1-6	TRBD1	TGTGCCAGCAGTGAACCTAGGACAGGGGGGTATTCACCCCTCCACTTT	CASSEPRTGGYSPLHF
TRBV28	-	TRBJ2-7	TRBD2	TGTGCCAGCAGTTCCGGCGGGACTAGGGACTACGAGCAGTACTTC	CASSSGGTRDYEQYF
TRBV5-4	-	TRBJ1-1	-	TGTGCCAGCAGCCTGGGACGGGAGAACACTGAAGCTTTCTTT	CASSLGRENTEAFF
TRBV19	-	TRBJ1-2	-	TGTGCCAGTAGTATCCTTCCAGGGGATTGGAACTATGGCTACACCTTC	CASSILPGDWNYGYTF
TRBV19	once	TRBJ1-2	TRBD1	TGTGCCAGTAGTACAACCGGGACAGCAACTTCCTATGGCTACACCTTC	CASSTTGTATSYGYTF
TRBV5-1	-	TRBJ2-3	TRBD2	TGCGCCAGCAGCTTGCCTAGCGGGGGGGTTAAAGCAGATACGCAGTATTTT	CASSLPSGGVKADTQYF
TRBV14	once	TRBJ1-6	-	TGTGCCAGCAGCCACGGGTCTCTAACGTCACCCCTCCACTTT	CASSHGSLTSPLHF
TRBV6-5	-	TRBJ1-4	TRBD1	TGTGCCTCCCGGACAGGGGAGAATGCAAAACTGTTTTTT	CASRTGENAKLFF
TRBV9	-	TRBJ2-7	-	TGTGCCAGCAGCGGTCCCCCTGCCGGGGGCGAGCAGTACTTC	CASSGPPAGGEQYF
TRBV6-5	-	TRBJ2-3	TRBD2	TGTGCCAGCAGTTACTCAGCGGGGGGATGGGATACGCAGTATTTT	CASSYSAGGWDTQYF
TRBV19	few	TRBJ1-1	-	TGTGCCAGTAGTATTGGGAGAACTGAAGCTTTCTTT	CASSIGRTEAFF
TRBV27	few	TRBJ1-1	-	TGTGCCAGCGCCTGGGACGCCGCGGGGACTGAAGCTTTCTTT	CASAWDAAGTEAFF
TRBV7-2	-	TRBJ2-2	-	TGTGCCAGCAGCTTAGTATCGGCGGGGAACACCGGGGAGCTGTTTTTT	CASSLVSAGNTGELFF
TRBV6-6	few	TRBJ2-7	TRBD2	TGTGCCAGCAGTCCTCGCACCGGGACTAGCGGGCCCACCAACCCCGGGGAGCAGTACTTC	CASSPRTGTSGPTNPGEQYF
TRBV5-5	-	TRBJ2-7	TRBD1	TGTGCCAGCAGCGCAATGGACAGGGTCGAGGTCTACGAGCAGTACTTC	CASSAMDRVEVYEQYF